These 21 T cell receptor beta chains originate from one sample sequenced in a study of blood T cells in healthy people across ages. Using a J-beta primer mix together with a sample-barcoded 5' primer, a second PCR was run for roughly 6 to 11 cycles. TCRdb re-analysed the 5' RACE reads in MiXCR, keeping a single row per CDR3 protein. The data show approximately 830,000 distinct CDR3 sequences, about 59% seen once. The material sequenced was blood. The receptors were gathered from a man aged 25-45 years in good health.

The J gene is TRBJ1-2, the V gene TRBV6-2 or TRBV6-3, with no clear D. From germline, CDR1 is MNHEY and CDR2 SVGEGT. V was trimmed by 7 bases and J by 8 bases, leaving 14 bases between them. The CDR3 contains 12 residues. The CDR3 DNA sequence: TGTGCCAGCACCAACGGGGTGTGCGGCTACACCTTC. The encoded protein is CASTNGVCGYTF.

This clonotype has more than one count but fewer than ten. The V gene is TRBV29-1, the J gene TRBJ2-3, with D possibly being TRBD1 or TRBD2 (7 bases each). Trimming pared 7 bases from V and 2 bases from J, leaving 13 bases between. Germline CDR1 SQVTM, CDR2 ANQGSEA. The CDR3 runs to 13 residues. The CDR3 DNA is TGCAGCGCAGGGGGGGATAACACAGATACGCAGTATTTT. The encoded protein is CSAGGDNTDTQYF.

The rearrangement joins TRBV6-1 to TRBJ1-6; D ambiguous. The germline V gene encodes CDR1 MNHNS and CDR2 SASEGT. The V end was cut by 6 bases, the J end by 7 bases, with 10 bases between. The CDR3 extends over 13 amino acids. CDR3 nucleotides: TGTGCCAGCAGGGGCAAACTAAATTCACCCCTCCACTTT. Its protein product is CASRGKLNSPLHF.

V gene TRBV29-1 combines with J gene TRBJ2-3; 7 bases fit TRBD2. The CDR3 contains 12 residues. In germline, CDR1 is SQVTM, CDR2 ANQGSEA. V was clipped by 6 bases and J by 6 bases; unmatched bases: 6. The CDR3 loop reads CSVGRRGDTQYF. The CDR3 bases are TGCAGCGTCGGGAGGCGGGGGGATACGCAGTATTTT.

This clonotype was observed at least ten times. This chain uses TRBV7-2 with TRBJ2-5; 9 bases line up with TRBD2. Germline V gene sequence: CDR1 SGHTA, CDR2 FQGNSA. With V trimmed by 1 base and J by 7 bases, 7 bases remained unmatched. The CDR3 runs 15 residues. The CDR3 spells CASSLVGGGERTQYF. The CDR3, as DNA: TGTGCCAGCAGCTTAGTGGGCGGGGGGGAAAGGACCCAGTACTTC. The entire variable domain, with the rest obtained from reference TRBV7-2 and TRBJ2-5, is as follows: GAGVSQSPSNKVTEKGKDVELRCDPISGHTALYWYRQSLGQGLEFLIYFQGNSAPDKSGLPSDRFSAERTGGSVSTLTIQRTQQEDSAVYLCASSLVGGGERTQYFGPGTRLLVL.

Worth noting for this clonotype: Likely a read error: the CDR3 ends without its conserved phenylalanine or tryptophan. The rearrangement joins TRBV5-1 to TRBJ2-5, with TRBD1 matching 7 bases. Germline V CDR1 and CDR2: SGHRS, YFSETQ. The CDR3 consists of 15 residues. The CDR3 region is CVSSFTGTDQETQYI. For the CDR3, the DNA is TGCGTCAGCAGCTTTACCGGGACAGACCAAGAGACCCAGTACATC.

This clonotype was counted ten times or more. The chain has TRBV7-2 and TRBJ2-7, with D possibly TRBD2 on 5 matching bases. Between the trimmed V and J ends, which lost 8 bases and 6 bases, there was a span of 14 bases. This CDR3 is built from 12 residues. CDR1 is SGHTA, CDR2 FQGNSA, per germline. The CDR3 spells CASSPDLGEQYF. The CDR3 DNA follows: TGTGCCAGCTCACCGGACTTGGGCGAGCAGTACTTC.

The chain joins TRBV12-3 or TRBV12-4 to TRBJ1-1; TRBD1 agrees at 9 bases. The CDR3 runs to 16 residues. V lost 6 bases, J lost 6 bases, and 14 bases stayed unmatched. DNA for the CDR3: TGTGCCAGCAGGCGCAATCGCCGGGACAGGGACCCTGAAGCTTTCTTT. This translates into CASRRNRRDRDPEAFF.

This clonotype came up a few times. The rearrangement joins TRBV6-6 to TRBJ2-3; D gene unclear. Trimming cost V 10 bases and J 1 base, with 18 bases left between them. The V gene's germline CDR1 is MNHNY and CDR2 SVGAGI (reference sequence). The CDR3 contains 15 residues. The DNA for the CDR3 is TGTGCCATCAGCCGGAAGGGTTACGGCACAGATACGCAGTATTTT. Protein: CAISRKGYGTDTQYF.

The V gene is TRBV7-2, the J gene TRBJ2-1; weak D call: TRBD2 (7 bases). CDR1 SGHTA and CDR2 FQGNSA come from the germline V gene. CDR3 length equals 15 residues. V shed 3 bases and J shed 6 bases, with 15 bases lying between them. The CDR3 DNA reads TGTGCCAGCAGCTTGGGGGGAGGGGGAGGCAATGAGCAGTTCTTC. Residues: CASSLGGGGGNEQFF.

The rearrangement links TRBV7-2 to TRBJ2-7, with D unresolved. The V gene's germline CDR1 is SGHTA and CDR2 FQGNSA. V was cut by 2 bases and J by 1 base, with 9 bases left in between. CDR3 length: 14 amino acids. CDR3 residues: CASSLQYPSYEQYF. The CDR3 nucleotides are TGTGCCAGCAGCTTACAGTACCCGTCCTACGAGCAGTACTTC.

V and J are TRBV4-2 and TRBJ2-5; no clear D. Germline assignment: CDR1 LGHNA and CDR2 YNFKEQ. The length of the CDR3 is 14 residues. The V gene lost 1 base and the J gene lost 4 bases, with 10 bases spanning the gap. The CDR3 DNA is TGTGCCAGCAGCCAAGGGACCAAACGAGAGACCCAGTACTTC. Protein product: CASSQGTKRETQYF.

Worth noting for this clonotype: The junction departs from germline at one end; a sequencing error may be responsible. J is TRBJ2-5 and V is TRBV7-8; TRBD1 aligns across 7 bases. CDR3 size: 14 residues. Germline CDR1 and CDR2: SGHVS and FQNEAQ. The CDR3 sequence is CVSSVGTVKETQYF. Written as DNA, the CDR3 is TGTGTCAGCAGCGTAGGGACAGTTAAAGAGACCCAGTACTTC.

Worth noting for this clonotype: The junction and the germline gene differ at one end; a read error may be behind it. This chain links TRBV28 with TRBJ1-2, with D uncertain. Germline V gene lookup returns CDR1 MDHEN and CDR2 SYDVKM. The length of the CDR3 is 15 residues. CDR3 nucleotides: TGTACCAGCAGTTCCCAACCAGGAACCCCGCCTGGCTACACCTTC. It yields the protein CTSSSQPGTPPGYTF.

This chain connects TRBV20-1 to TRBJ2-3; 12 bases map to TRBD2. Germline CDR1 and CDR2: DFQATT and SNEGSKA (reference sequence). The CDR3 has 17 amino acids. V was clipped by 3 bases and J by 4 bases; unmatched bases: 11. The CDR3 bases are TGCAGTGCTAGCTCGCCTAGCGGGGGGGCCAGCGCAGATACGCAGTATTTT. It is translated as CSASSPSGGASADTQYF.

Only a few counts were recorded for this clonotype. CDR3 in amino acids: CSGQGTFSDEQYF. DNA of the CDR3: TGCAGCGGACAGGGGACCTTTTCGGACGAGCAGTACTTC. The chain joins TRBV29-1 to TRBJ2-7; 8 bases map to TRBD1. CDR1 and CDR2 (germline): SQVTM, ANQGSEA. V shed 7 bases, J shed 5 bases, and the junction held 10 bases outside the gene matches. This CDR3 region has 13 residues.

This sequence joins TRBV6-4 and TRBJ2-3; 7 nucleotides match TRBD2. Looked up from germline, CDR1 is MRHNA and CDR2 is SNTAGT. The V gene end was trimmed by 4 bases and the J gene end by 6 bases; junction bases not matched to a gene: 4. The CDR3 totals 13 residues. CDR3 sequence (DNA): TGTGCCAGCAGTGGGGGGGGAGCGGATACGCAGTATTTT. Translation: CASSGGGADTQYF.

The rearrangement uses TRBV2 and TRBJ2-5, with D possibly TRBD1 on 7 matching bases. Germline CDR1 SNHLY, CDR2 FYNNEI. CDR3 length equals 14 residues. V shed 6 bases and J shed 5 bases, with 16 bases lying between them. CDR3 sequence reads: CASSFQGGPETQYF. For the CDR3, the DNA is TGTGCCAGCAGCTTCCAGGGGGGCCCGGAGACCCAGTACTTC.

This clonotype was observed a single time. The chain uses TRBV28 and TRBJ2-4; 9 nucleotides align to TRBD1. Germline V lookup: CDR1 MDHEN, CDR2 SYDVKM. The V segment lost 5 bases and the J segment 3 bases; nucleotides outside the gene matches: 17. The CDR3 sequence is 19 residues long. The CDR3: CASSGVWTHRGQGKNIQYF. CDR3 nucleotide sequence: TGTGCCAGCAGTGGTGTGTGGACTCACAGGGGGCAGGGCAAAAACATTCAGTACTTC.

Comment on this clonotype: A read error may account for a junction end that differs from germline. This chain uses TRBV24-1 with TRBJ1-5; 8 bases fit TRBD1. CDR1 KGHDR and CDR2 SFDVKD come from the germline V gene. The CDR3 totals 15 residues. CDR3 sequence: CAASERDRLNQPQHF. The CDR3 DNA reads TGTGCCGCCAGTGAGCGGGACAGGCTCAATCAGCCCCAGCATTTT.

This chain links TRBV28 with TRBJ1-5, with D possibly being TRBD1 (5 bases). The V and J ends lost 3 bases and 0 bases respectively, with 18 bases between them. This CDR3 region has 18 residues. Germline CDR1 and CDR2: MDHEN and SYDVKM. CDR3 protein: CASSFDRTVKYSNQPQHF. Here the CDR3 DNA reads TGTGCCAGCAGTTTTGACAGAACGGTCAAATATAGCAATCAGCCCCAGCATTTT.